The clone carrying this T cell receptor (beta chain) has just one count. The antigen is unknown. At one of its ends the junction is not consistent with the germline gene, which may arise from a read error. The source of the sample is a study of T cells after yellow fever vaccination. Study-level points and caveats: Highly abundant clonotypes carried over from the bulk population could end up in FACS-sorted repertoires as contaminants. Clones that expanded after primary vaccination mostly reappeared after the booster (96% CD4, about 89% CD8). Some clonotypes were seen in both the CD4 and the CD8 compartments. These made up a small share and likely arose from convergent recombination.

Template switching by 5'RACE produced TCR cDNA, adding a universal primer site and UMIs. TCRdb analysed the 5' RACE reads with MiXCR anew, one entry per CDR3 protein. The table records 300,000 or so distinct CDR3 sequences, roughly 9% of them present only once. The origin of this receptor is a man between 18 and 35 years old who received the YFV17D yellow fever vaccine. The sample was CD4+ T cells sorted from PBMCs, taken 5 days after the yellow fever booster vaccination.

CDR3 DNA sequence: TGTGCCAGCTGCTTATTTCCTTTTGAAAAACTGTTTTTT. It yields the protein CASCLFPFEKLFF. The rearrangement uses TRBV7-3 and TRBJ1-4; no clear D gene. The CDR3 consists of 13 residues. Per the germline V gene, CDR1 is SGHTA and CDR2 is FQGTGA.